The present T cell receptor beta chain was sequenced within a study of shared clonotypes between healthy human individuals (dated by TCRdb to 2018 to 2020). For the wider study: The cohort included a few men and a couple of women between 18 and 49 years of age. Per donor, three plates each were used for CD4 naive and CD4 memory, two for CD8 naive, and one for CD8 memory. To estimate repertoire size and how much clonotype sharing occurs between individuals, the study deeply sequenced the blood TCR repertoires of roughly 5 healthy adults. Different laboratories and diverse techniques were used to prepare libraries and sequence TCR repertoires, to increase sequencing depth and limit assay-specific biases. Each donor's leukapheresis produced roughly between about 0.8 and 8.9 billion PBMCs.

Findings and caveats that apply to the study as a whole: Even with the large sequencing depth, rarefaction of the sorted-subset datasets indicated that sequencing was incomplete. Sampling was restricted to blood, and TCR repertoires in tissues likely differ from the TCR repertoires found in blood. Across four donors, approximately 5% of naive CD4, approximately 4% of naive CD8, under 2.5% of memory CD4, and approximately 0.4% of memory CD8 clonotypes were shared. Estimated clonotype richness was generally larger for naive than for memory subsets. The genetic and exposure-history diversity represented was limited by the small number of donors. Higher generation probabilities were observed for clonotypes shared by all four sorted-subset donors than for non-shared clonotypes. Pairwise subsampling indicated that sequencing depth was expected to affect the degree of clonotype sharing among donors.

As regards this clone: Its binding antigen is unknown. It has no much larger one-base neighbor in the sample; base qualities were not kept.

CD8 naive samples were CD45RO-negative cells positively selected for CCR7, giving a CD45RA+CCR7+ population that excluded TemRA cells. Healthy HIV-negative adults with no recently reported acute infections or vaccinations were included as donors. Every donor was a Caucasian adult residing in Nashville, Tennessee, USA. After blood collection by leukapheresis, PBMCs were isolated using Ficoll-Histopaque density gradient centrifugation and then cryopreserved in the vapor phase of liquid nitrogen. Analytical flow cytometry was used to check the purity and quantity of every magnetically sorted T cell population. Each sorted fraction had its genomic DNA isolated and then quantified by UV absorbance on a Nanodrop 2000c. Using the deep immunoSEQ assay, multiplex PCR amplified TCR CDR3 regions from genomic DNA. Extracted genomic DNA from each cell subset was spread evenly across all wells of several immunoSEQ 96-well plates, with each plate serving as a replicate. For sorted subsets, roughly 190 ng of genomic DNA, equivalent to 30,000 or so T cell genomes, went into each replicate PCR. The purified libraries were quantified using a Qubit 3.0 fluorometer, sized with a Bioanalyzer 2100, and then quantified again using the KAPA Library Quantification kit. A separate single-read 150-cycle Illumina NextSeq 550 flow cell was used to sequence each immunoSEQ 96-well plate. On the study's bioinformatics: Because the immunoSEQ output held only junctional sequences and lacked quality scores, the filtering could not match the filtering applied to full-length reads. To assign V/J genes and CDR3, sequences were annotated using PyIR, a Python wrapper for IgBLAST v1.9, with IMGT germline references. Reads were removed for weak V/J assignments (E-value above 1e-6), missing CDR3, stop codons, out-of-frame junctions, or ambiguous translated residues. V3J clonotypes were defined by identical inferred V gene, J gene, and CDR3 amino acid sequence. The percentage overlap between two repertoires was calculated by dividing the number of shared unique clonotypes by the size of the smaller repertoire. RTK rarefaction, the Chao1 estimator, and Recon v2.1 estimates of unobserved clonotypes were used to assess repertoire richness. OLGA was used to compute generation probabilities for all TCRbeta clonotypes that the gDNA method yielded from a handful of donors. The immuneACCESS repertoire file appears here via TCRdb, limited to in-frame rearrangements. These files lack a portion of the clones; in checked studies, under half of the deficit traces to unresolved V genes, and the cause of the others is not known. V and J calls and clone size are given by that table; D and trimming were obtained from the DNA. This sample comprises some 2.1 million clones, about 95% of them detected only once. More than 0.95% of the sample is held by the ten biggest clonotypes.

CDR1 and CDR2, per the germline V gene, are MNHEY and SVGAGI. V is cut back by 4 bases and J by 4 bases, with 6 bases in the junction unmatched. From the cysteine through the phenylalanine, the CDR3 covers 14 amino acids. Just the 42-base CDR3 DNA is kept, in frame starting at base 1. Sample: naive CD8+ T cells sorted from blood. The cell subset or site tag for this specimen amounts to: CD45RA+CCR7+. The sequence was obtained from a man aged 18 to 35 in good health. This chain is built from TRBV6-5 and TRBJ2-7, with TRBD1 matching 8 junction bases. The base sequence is TGTGCCAGCAGTTTCTCAGGGGGCTGGTACGAGCAGTACTTC. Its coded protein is CASSFSGGWYEQYF.